This T cell receptor (beta chain) was sequenced in a study of OX40 agonist ivuxolimab in advanced cancers. Overall study: Given to patients was ivuxolimab, an agonistic anti-OX40 (CD134) antibody. The dose-escalation cohort had hepatocellular carcinoma, melanoma, renal cell or head and neck cancer.

General study findings and limits: Circulating CD4+ and CD8+ T cells showed clonal expansion by week 6 at 0.1 to 3.0 mg/kg. CD8+ T cells (on average) carried more expanded clones than CD4+ T cells.

This clone has a single count. What it recognizes is unknown. Measured with immunoSEQ multiplex PCR; TCRdb has only the in-frame clones, and not every one. Of around 79,000 clones listed, roughly nine tenths are singletons. The specimen was CD4+ or CD8+ T cells sorted from blood, collected in a trial of the OX40 agonist ivuxolimab. The sequence was collected from an adult with an advanced solid tumor such as melanoma, head and neck, liver or kidney cancer.

CDR3 in DNA: TGTGCCAGCAGCTTGGCGGGGCCAAACACTGAAGCTTTCTTT. Translation: CASSLAGPNTEAFF. This chain joins TRBV5-4 and TRBJ1-1; D perhaps matches TRBD1 (5 bases). This CDR3 region has 14 residues. V was trimmed by 0 bases and J by 2 bases, leaving 8 bases between them. Per the germline V gene, CDR1 is SGHNT and CDR2 is YYREEE (reference sequence). Together with reference TRBV5-4 and TRBJ1-1, the CDR3 gives the full variable domain: ETGVTQSPTHLIKTRGQQVTLRCSSQSGHNTVSWYQQALGQGPQFIFQYYREEENGRGNFPPRFSGLQFPNYSSELNVNALELDDSALYLCASSLAGPNTEAFFGQGTRLTVV.